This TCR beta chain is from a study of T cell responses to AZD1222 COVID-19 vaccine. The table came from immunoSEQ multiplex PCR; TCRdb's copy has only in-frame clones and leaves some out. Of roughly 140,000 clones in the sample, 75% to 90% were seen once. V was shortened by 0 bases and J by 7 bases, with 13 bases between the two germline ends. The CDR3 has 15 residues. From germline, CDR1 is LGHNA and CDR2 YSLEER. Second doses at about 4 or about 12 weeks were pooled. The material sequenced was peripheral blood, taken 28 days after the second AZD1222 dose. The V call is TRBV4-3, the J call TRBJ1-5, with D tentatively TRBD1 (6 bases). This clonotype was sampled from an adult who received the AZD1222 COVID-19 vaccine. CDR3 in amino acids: CASSQDLQGFQPQHF. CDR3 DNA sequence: TGCGCCAGCAGCCAAGATCTACAGGGTTTCCAGCCCCAGCATTTT.